The clone carrying this T cell receptor (beta chain) was seen ten or more times. Germline V gene lookup returns CDR1 KGHDR and CDR2 SFDVKD. This CDR3 comprises 13 residues. V was cut by 1 base and J by 5 bases, with 5 bases left in between. It was by two-round multiplex PCR that TCR beta CDR3 was amplified from genomic DNA. First-round PCR employed TRBV- and TRBJ-specific primers for each gene. TCRdb used MiXCR to reprocess the multiplex PCR reads, holding one entry per CDR3 protein. The profile covers roughly 27,000 distinct CDR3 sequences, with 46% appearing a single time and 14% to 15% taken by the ten largest. This entry is derived from a study of prognosis after radiotherapy for stage I lung cancer.

The sample was PBMCs, taken before or after stereotactic body radiation therapy (not recorded which). The TCR originated in a donor over 45 with non-small cell lung cancer. The chain employs TRBV24-1 and TRBJ1-5, with D unclear. CDR3 sequence: CATSDFGDQPQHF. CDR3 DNA sequence: TGTGCCACCAGTGATTTTGGCGATCAGCCCCAGCATTTT.